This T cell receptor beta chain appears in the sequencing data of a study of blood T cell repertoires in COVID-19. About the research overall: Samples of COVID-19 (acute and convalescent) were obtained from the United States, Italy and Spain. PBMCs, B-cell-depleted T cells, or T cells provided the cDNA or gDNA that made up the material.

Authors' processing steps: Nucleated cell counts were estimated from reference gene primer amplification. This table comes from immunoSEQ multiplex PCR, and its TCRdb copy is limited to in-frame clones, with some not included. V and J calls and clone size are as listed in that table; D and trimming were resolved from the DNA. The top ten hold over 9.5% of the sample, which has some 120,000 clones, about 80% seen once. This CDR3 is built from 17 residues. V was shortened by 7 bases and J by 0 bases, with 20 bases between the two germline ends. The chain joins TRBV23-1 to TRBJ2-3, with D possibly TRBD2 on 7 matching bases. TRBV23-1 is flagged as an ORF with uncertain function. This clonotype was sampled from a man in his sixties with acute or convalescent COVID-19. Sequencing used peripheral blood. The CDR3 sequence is CASILRGGTSSTDTQYF. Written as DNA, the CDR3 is TGCGCCAGCATCCTTAGGGGGGGGACTTCTAGCACAGATACGCAGTATTTT.